These 31 T cell receptor beta chains originate from one sample sequenced in a study of a mutant IDH1 vaccine in newly diagnosed glioma (dated by TCRdb to about 2021). To prepare the library, the immunoSEQ multiplex PCR assay was applied. Not all clones reach the TCRdb copy of this immuneACCESS table, which keeps in-frame sequences only. Checked studies attribute under half of the gap to unresolved V genes and leave the rest unexplained. For this sample the table gives 60,000 to 75,000 clones, of which about four fifths were detected only once. Together, the top ten hold approximately 8.2% of the sample. The intended sense of this specimen's time point label: baseline, week 1 (first vaccination visit). The treatment or condition tag for this specimen amounts to: pre-vaccination baseline after standard-of-care therapy. Specimen: PBMCs, collected from a glioma patient treated with radiotherapy, temozolomide or both. These receptors were collected from a man over 45 with glioma.

V usage is TRBV15 and J usage is TRBJ2-1; TRBD2 aligns across 9 bases. V dropped 7 bases and J dropped 7; count of bases not matched to a gene: 11. From germline, CDR1 is LNHNV and CDR2 YYDKDF (reference sequence). The CDR3 has 15 residues. Here the CDR3 reads CATKRGAVKANEQFF. The DNA for the CDR3 is TGTGCCACCAAGCGGGGGGCAGTCAAAGCAAATGAGCAGTTCTTC.

This rearrangement joins TRBV30 to TRBJ1-3, with a weak D call TRBD1 (5 bases). The CDR3 spans 14 residues. Germline V gene lookup returns CDR1 GTSNPN and CDR2 SVGIG (reference sequence). Trimming removed 0 bases at V and 0 bases at J, with 6 bases between. CDR3 DNA sequence: TGTGCCTGGAGTGTACAGGTCTCTGGAAACACCATATATTTT. Its protein is CAWSVQVSGNTIYF.

The CDR3 region has the DNA TGTGCCAGCACTTTCGGGGGGCCTGAAGAGACGACCCAGTACTTC. The encoded protein is CASTFGGPEETTQYF. This chain links TRBV5-4 with TRBJ2-5, with D possibly TRBD2 on 7 matching bases. The CDR3 runs 15 residues. V dropped 6 bases and J dropped 7 bases, with 22 bases sitting between them. Per the germline V gene, CDR1 is SGHNT and CDR2 is YYREEE (reference sequence). Complete variable domain (other parts from reference TRBV5-4 and TRBJ2-5): ETGVTQSPTHLIKTRGQQVTLRCSSQSGHNTVSWYQQALGQGPQFIFQYYREEENGRGNFPPRFSGLQFPNYSSELNVNALELDDSALYLCASTFGGPEETTQYFGPGTRLLVL.

This chain links TRBV6-1 with TRBJ2-3; D possibly corresponds to TRBD2 (6 bases). CDR1 is MNHNS, CDR2 SASEGT, per germline. V was clipped by 2 bases and J by 6 bases, with 15 bases between them. The length of the CDR3 is 15 residues. The CDR3 DNA sequence: TGTGCCAGCAGTGAAAGTAAGGGAGGACATGATACGCAGTATTTT. This sequence encodes CASSESKGGHDTQYF.

The V and J genes are TRBV6-5 and TRBJ2-7, with D perhaps matching TRBD1 or TRBD2 (7 bases each). Germline V lookup: CDR1 MNHEY, CDR2 SVGAGI. This CDR3 contains 15 residues. V was cut by 5 bases and J by 4 bases, with 18 bases left in between. In nucleotides, the CDR3 is TGTGCCAGCAGTCCCGGGGAGGGGGCTCTTTACGAGCAGTACTTC. Translated: CASSPGEGALYEQYF.

The V and J genes are TRBV10-3 and TRBJ1-3; 8 nucleotides line up with TRBD1. CDR3 length equals 16 residues. Germline trimming cut 6 bases from V and 1 base from J; bases unmatched to any gene: 8. The germline V gene has CDR1 ENHRY and CDR2 SYGVKD. CDR3 region: CAIRRQGTRSGNTIYF. In DNA form, the CDR3 reads TGTGCCATCAGGCGACAGGGGACGCGGTCTGGAAACACCATATATTTT.

The chain employs TRBV6-5 and TRBJ1-2, with no clear D. V lost 2 bases and J lost 8, with 15 bases in between. Germline V gene lookup returns CDR1 MNHEY and CDR2 SVGAGI. This CDR3 comprises 14 residues. This chain's CDR3 is CASSYVSGVEGYTF. In DNA, the CDR3 is TGTGCCAGCAGTTACGTTAGCGGGGTCGAGGGCTACACCTTC.

This chain uses TRBV6-1 with TRBJ2-7; D is unclear. Germline V lookup: CDR1 MNHNS, CDR2 SASEGT. The CDR3 is 12 residues long. Trimming took off 3 bases at V and 3 bases at J, with 6 bases between the two ends. The CDR3 bases are TGTGCCAGCAGTGAGGACCGCTACGAGCAGTACTTC. Translated: CASSEDRYEQYF.

This clone showed up just once. The chain couples TRBV27 to TRBJ2-7; D is ambiguous. V gave up 2 bases and J gave up 2 bases, with 10 bases separating them. Germline CDR1 reads MNHEY; CDR2 reads SMNVEV (reference sequence). There are 14 residues in the CDR3. CDR3 region: CASSLHTLAYEQYF. The CDR3 nucleotides are TGTGCCAGCAGTTTACACACTCTAGCCTACGAGCAGTACTTC.

This clone was detected a few times. The CDR3 nucleotides read TGCGCCAGCAGCTTGGAGGAGGGAATAGATACGCAGTATTTT. Its translation: CASSLEEGIDTQYF. The chain joins TRBV5-1 to TRBJ2-3; TRBD2 might be the D (6 bases). Trimming removed 0 bases from V and 5 bases from J, with 10 bases in between. The CDR3 consists of 14 residues. The germline gives CDR1 SGHRS, CDR2 YFSETQ.

The chain combines TRBV30 with TRBJ2-5, with 8 bases identical to TRBD1. From germline, CDR1 is GTSNPN and CDR2 SVGIG (reference sequence). The ends lost 5 bases at V and 5 bases at J; junction bases unmatched: 13. This CDR3 spans 15 amino acids. Written as DNA, the CDR3 is TGTGCCTGGGGGGGCACAGGGGGTAGGTCGGAGACCCAGTACTTC. This translates into CAWGGTGGRSETQYF.

The rearrangement links TRBV6-6 to TRBJ2-7; the D is unclear. The CDR3 totals 13 residues. V was trimmed by 2 bases and J by 0 bases, leaving 5 bases between them. The germline V gene encodes CDR1 MNHNY and CDR2 SVGAGI (reference sequence). CDR3 in amino acids: CASSYASSYEQYF. The CDR3 nucleotides are TGTGCCAGCAGTTACGCAAGCTCCTACGAGCAGTACTTC.

V usage is TRBV5-1 and J usage is TRBJ2-5; possible D gene TRBD1, 7 bases. V lost 3 bases and J 3 bases, leaving 18 bases between the germline ends. CDR1 SGHRS and CDR2 YFSETQ come from the germline V gene. CDR3 length: 16 amino acids. CDR3 DNA: TGCGCCAGCAGCTGGGGGGACAGATTATTAGAAGAGACCCAGTACTTC. This gives the protein CASSWGDRLLEETQYF. Complete variable domain (other parts from reference TRBV5-1 and TRBJ2-5): KAGVTQTPRYLIKTRGQQVTLSCSPISGHRSVSWYQQTPGQGLQFLFEYFSETQRNKGNFPGRFSGRQFSNSRSEMNVSTLELGDSALYLCASSWGDRLLEETQYFGPGTRLLVL.

The chain has TRBV5-6 and TRBJ2-6, with D perhaps matching TRBD2 (6 bases). Looked up from germline, CDR1 is SGHDT and CDR2 is YYEEEE. This CDR3 is built from 15 residues. With 4 bases removed from V and 2 bases from J, the gap between germline ends came to 10 bases. The CDR3 DNA sequence: TGTGCCAGCAGCCTGGAGGGAACTGGGGCCAACGTCCTGACTTTC. It specifies CASSLEGTGANVLTF. Using reference TRBV5-6 and TRBJ2-6 for the parts outside the CDR3, the full variable domain is DAGVTQSPTHLIKTRGQQVTLRCSPKSGHDTVSWYQQALGQGPQFIFQYYEEEERQRGNFPDRFSGHQFPNYSSELNVNALLLGDSALYLCASSLEGTGANVLTFGAGSRLTVL.

With respect to this clone: The junction departs from the called germline gene at one end, perhaps through a read error. The CDR3 is CASNEGVWGNQPQHF. For the CDR3, the DNA is TGTGCCAGCAATGAAGGGGTTTGGGGCAATCAGCCCCAGCATTTT. The chain uses TRBV6-1 and TRBJ1-5, with D perhaps matching TRBD1 (5 bases). The CDR3 has 15 amino acids. CDR1 MNHNS and CDR2 SASEGT come from the germline V gene.

The chain is built from TRBV19 and TRBJ2-7; 8 bases are shared with TRBD1. The CDR3 length is 15 residues. The J segment lost 4 bases and the V segment lost 1 base, leaving 6 bases of the junction unmatched. Per germline, CDR1 LNHDA and CDR2 SQIVND (reference sequence). DNA for the CDR3: TGTGCCAGTAGTATAGCCTCAGGGGGCGGGTACGAGCAGTACTTC. Amino acid sequence: CASSIASGGGYEQYF.

The rearrangement links TRBV9 to TRBJ1-5, with a possible D match to TRBD1 (6 bases). Germline V lookup: CDR1 SGDLS, CDR2 YYNGEE. The ends were cut back, 4 bases at V and 0 bases at J, with 11 bases in the middle. CDR3 length: 15 amino acids. The CDR3 sequence is CASSPTGNSNQPQHF. The CDR3 region has the DNA TGTGCCAGCAGCCCTACAGGGAATAGCAATCAGCCCCAGCATTTT. Together with reference TRBV9 and TRBJ1-5, the CDR3 gives the full variable domain: DSGVTQTPKHLITATGQRVTLRCSPRSGDLSVYWYQQSLDQGLQFLIQYYNGEERAKGNILERFSAQQFPDLHSELNLSSLELGDSALYFCASSPTGNSNQPQHFGDGTRLSIL.

CDR3: CASSSQGTNHKGANVLTF. As DNA, the CDR3 is TGTGCCAGTAGTAGCCAAGGGACAAATCACAAAGGGGCCAACGTCCTGACTTTC. The chain recombines TRBV19 with TRBJ2-6, with D perhaps matching TRBD1 (6 bases). Per the germline V gene, CDR1 is LNHDA and CDR2 is SQIVND (reference sequence). V shed 4 bases and J shed 4 bases, with 20 bases lying between them. The CDR3 length is 18 residues.

This sequence joins TRBV30 and TRBJ2-5; weak D call: TRBD1 (6 bases). This CDR3 contains 16 residues. V lost 1 base, J lost 1 base, and 16 bases lay in between. Germline lookup yields CDR1 GTSNPN and CDR2 SVGIG (reference sequence). CDR3 amino acids: CAWSAPPTGPQETQYF. Here the CDR3 DNA reads TGTGCCTGGAGTGCGCCCCCGACAGGTCCCCAAGAGACCCAGTACTTC.

The V call is TRBV30, the J call TRBJ1-6, with 10 bases aligning to TRBD1. The CDR3 is 12 amino acids. The ends lost 7 bases at V and 10 bases at J; junction bases unmatched: 4. CDR1 and CDR2 (germline): GTSNPN, SVGIG (reference sequence). The CDR3 DNA reads as TGTGCCTCGGACAGGGGGGACTCACCCCTCCACTTT. This sequence encodes CASDRGDSPLHF.

The J gene is TRBJ1-1, the V gene TRBV5-5; the D gene is possibly TRBD1 (5 bases). This CDR3 comprises 15 residues. The germline V gene has CDR1 SGHKS and CDR2 YYEKEE (reference sequence). Trimming took 2 bases from V and 1 from J, leaving 12 bases between them. This chain's CDR3 is CASSFSGEPNTEAFF. In nucleotides, the CDR3 is TGTGCCAGCAGCTTTTCGGGGGAACCGAACACTGAAGCTTTCTTT.

CDR3 coding DNA: TGCAGCGTGGGGGTGACAGCCTCCTACGAGCAGTACTTC. Protein: CSVGVTASYEQYF. This chain links TRBV29-1 with TRBJ2-7; D is possibly TRBD1 or TRBD2 (5 bases each). Germline assignment: CDR1 SQVTM and CDR2 ANQGSEA. V shed 6 bases and J shed 0 bases, with 12 bases lying between them. This CDR3 is 13 amino acids long.

This rearrangement joins TRBV30 to TRBJ2-5; D is ambiguous. The V end was cut by 0 bases, the J end by 2 bases, with 13 bases between. CDR1 is GTSNPN, CDR2 SVGIG, per germline (reference sequence). The CDR3 length is 15 residues. CDR3 loop: CAWSVERNAQETQYF. CDR3 nucleotides: TGTGCCTGGAGTGTAGAACGTAACGCGCAAGAGACCCAGTACTTC.

The chain couples TRBV6-1 to TRBJ2-1; D might be TRBD1 (6 bases). Per germline, CDR1 MNHNS and CDR2 SASEGT. Trimming pared 1 base from V and 7 bases from J, leaving 14 bases between. The CDR3 has 15 residues. CDR3 sequence reads: CASSEGGQWTNEQFF. The CDR3 nucleotides read TGTGCCAGCAGTGAAGGGGGACAATGGACGAATGAGCAGTTCTTC.

The chain links TRBV30 to TRBJ2-7; a weak D match, TRBD1 (5 bases). The CDR3 has 14 residues. Germline values: CDR1 GTSNPN, CDR2 SVGIG (reference sequence). With 6 bases removed from V and 2 bases from J, the gap between germline ends came to 17 bases. The CDR3 DNA follows: TGTGCCTGCCCCCGGGTAGGGGCGACCTACGAGCAGTACTTC. It encodes CACPRVGATYEQYF.

This chain uses TRBV5-4 with TRBJ2-1; possible D gene TRBD1, 6 bases. The CDR3 is made up of 15 amino acids. In germline, CDR1 is SGHNT, CDR2 YYREEE (reference sequence). Trimming pared 5 bases from V and 4 bases from J, leaving 16 bases between. Here the CDR3 reads CASRYSGDSYNEQFF. CDR3 sequence (DNA): TGTGCCAGCAGATACTCAGGGGATTCATACAATGAGCAGTTCTTC. The full variable domain, in which reference TRBV5-4 and TRBJ2-1 provide the parts outside the CDR3, is ETGVTQSPTHLIKTRGQQVTLRCSSQSGHNTVSWYQQALGQGPQFIFQYYREEENGRGNFPPRFSGLQFPNYSSELNVNALELDDSALYLCASRYSGDSYNEQFFGPGTRLTVL.

The chain carries TRBV7-4 and TRBJ2-3; 8 positions agree with TRBD1. The CDR3 covers 13 residues. V trimming: 11 bases; J trimming: 2 bases; junction bases outside the gene matches: 6. Germline loops: CDR1 SGHVT, CDR2 SQSDAQ. DNA for the CDR3: TGTGCCCGCCGGGACAGGTTCACAGATACGCAGTATTTT. Translated, it gives CARRDRFTDTQYF. Combining the CDR3 with reference TRBV7-4 and TRBJ2-3 gives the whole variable domain GAGVSQSPRYKVAKRGRDVALRCDSISGHVTLYWYRQTLGQGSEVLTYSQSDAQRDKSGRPSGRFSAERPERSVSTLKIQRTEQGDSAVYLCARRDRFTDTQYFGPGTRLTVL.

This sequence joins TRBV2 and TRBJ1-5; tentative D call: TRBD1 (6 bases). Trimming took 3 bases from V and 0 from J, leaving 18 bases between them. The germline gives CDR1 SNHLY, CDR2 FYNNEI. The CDR3 consists of 18 residues. CDR3 coding DNA: TGTGCCAGCAGTGAGAGGAGAAGGGGGACGGCTAGCAATCAGCCCCAGCATTTT. It encodes CASSERRRGTASNQPQHF. Complete variable domain (other parts from reference TRBV2 and TRBJ1-5): EPEVTQTPSHQVTQMGQEVILRCVPISNHLYFYWYRQILGQKVEFLVSFYNNEISEKSEIFDDQFSVERPDGSNFTLKIRSTKLEDSAMYFCASSERRRGTASNQPQHFGDGTRLSIL.

The chain has TRBV30 and TRBJ1-3; 7 positions match TRBD1. The CDR3 is 14 residues long. Unmatched junction bases numbered 4, after V lost 0 bases and J lost 5 bases. Germline V lookup: CDR1 GTSNPN, CDR2 SVGIG (reference sequence). The CDR3 region has the DNA TGTGCCTGGAGTGTATCGACAGGGAGAAACACCATATATTTT. Protein product: CAWSVSTGRNTIYF.

This chain uses TRBV7-9 with TRBJ2-3, with 12 bases matching TRBD1. Germline-derived CDR1 and CDR2 are SEHNR and FQNEAQ (reference sequence). The CDR3 covers 17 residues. Trimming at V came to 6 bases and at J to 2 bases, leaving 9 bases not matched to a gene. The CDR3: CASSSGTGGLYTDTQYF. The CDR3 nucleotides read TGTGCCAGCAGTTCCGGGACAGGGGGCCTCTACACAGATACGCAGTATTTT.

V gene TRBV6-1 combines with J gene TRBJ2-2, with 7 positions matching TRBD1. J lost 2 bases, V lost 5 bases, and 2 bases had no gene match. This CDR3 comprises 14 residues. CDR1 and CDR2 (germline): MNHNS, SASEGT. DNA of the CDR3: TGTGCCAGCAGTCGACAGGGTAACACCGGGGAGCTGTTTTTT. It codes for CASSRQGNTGELFF.